A single sample is the source of the 14 T cell receptor beta chains below, sequenced in a study of somatic mutations in cytotoxic T cells in rheumatoid arthritis. The table came from immunoSEQ multiplex PCR; TCRdb's copy has only in-frame clones and leaves some out. Of some 15,000 clones detected, 78% appear once; the ten largest clones hold 15% to 20%. The sample consisted of CD8+ T cells sorted from blood. The source is an adult with rheumatoid arthritis.

The gene calls are TRBV6-6 and TRBJ1-4, with D perhaps matching TRBD1 (6 bases). This CDR3 region has 12 residues. CDR1 and CDR2 from the germline V gene are MNHNY and SVGAGI (reference sequence). V lost 2 bases, J lost 8 bases, and 6 bases lay in between. CDR3 nucleotide sequence: TGTGCCAGCAGTTACGACAGGGAAAAACTGTTTTTT. This encodes CASSYDREKLFF.

The chain combines TRBV25-1 with TRBJ1-2; D might be TRBD1 (5 bases). The CDR3 covers 12 residues. Germline-derived CDR1 and CDR2 are MGHDK and SYGVNS. The V end lost 8 bases, the J end lost 7 bases, and 14 bases lay between the germline ends. CDR3 DNA sequence: TGTGCCAGCCAAAGGAGGACACTTGGCTACACCTTC. Its translation: CASQRRTLGYTF.

J is TRBJ1-6 and V is TRBV30, with a possible D match to TRBD1 (5 bases). Germline V gene sequence: CDR1 GTSNPN, CDR2 SVGIG (reference sequence). The V and J ends lost 3 bases and 5 bases respectively, with 14 bases between them. This CDR3 contains 15 residues. The CDR3 nucleotides are TGTGCCTGGAGGAAGCCGGGACCGAATAATTCACCCCTCCACTTT. Translation gives CAWRKPGPNNSPLHF.

J is TRBJ2-5 and V is TRBV4-1; D might be TRBD1 (6 bases). Per germline, CDR1 MGHRA and CDR2 YSYEKL. CDR3 length equals 15 residues. Trimming removed 3 bases from V and 2 bases from J, with 13 bases in between. The CDR3 is CASSQQRTVQETQYF. CDR3 coding DNA: TGCGCCAGCAGCCAGCAACGGACAGTTCAAGAGACCCAGTACTTC.

The gene calls are TRBV13 and TRBJ2-1, with a weak D call TRBD1 (6 bases). The CDR3 has 15 residues. V was trimmed by 5 bases and J by 5 bases, leaving 16 bases between them. Germline CDR1 PRHDT, CDR2 FYEKMQ (reference sequence). The CDR3, as DNA: TGTGCCAGCAGCCCACAGGACAGTCCCGACAATGAGCAGTTCTTC. Its translation: CASSPQDSPDNEQFF.

The chain combines TRBV5-5 with TRBJ1-1; no reliable D call. This CDR3 region has 16 residues. The germline V and J ends were trimmed by 1 base and 1 base, with 14 bases remaining between them. The V gene's germline CDR1 is SGHKS and CDR2 YYEKEE (reference sequence). The CDR3 loop reads CASSLTKSEENTEAFF. The CDR3 DNA follows: TGTGCCAGCAGCTTGACAAAAAGTGAGGAGAACACTGAAGCTTTCTTT.

J is TRBJ2-5 and V is TRBV27, with 9 bases aligning to TRBD2. The V and J ends lost 2 bases and 5 bases, in that order; junction bases with no gene match: 12. This CDR3 spans 17 amino acids. Germline lookup yields CDR1 MNHEY and CDR2 SMNVEV (reference sequence). The CDR3 sequence: CASSLRPSGEVGETQYF. CDR3 nucleotide sequence: TGTGCCAGCAGTTTACGTCCTAGCGGGGAGGTGGGGGAGACCCAGTACTTC.

The rearrangement links TRBV27 to TRBJ2-7; D possibly corresponds to TRBD2 (5 bases). The CDR3 has 15 residues. From germline, CDR1 is MNHEY and CDR2 SMNVEV (reference sequence). V lost 3 bases, J lost 4 bases, and 16 bases lay in between. CDR3 sequence reads: CASSFTNDYLYEQYF. The DNA for the CDR3 is TGTGCCAGCAGTTTCACTAATGACTACCTATACGAGCAGTACTTC.

V usage is TRBV15 and J usage is TRBJ1-2; no clear D gene. The V gene lost 3 bases and the J gene lost 8 bases, with 16 bases spanning the gap. The CDR3 runs 14 residues. Per the germline V gene, CDR1 is LNHNV and CDR2 is YYDKDF (reference sequence). The CDR3 nucleotides read TGTGCCACCAGCAGTCAGTCCCTCTCGACCGGCTACACCTTC. Amino acids: CATSSQSLSTGYTF.

The chain couples TRBV7-9 to TRBJ2-7; D may be TRBD2 (7 bases). Trimming took off 3 bases at V and 0 bases at J, with 18 bases between the two ends. Germline CDR1 is SEHNR and CDR2 is FQNEAQ (reference sequence). The CDR3 consists of 17 residues. Here the CDR3 reads CASSFMSVAGASYEQYF. CDR3 DNA: TGTGCCAGCAGCTTTATGTCCGTGGCGGGGGCCTCCTACGAGCAGTACTTC.

This clone has just a few counts. The J gene is TRBJ1-1, the V gene TRBV4-2; D ambiguous. The germline CDR1 and CDR2 sequences are LGHNA and YNFKEQ. The CDR3 extends over 15 amino acids. Deletions cut 0 bases from V and 3 bases from J, with 11 bases between. CDR3 nucleotide sequence: TGTGCCAGCAGCCAAGAGTACCCGGGAGACACTGAAGCTTTCTTT. Residues: CASSQEYPGDTEAFF.

This rearrangement joins TRBV19 to TRBJ1-1, with unresolved D. The CDR3 totals 11 residues. Trimming removed 1 base at V and 7 bases at J, with 4 bases between. Germline CDR1 and CDR2: LNHDA and SQIVND (reference sequence). As DNA, the CDR3 is TGTGCCAGTAGTATAGGGGGTGAAGCTTTCTTT. Translation: CASSIGGEAFF. Variable domain in full (rest from reference TRBV19 and TRBJ1-1): DGGITQSPKYLFRKEGQNVTLSCEQNLNHDAMYWYRQDPGQGLRLIYYSQIVNDFQKGDIAEGYSVSREKKESFPLTVTSAQKNPTAFYLCASSIGGEAFFGQGTRLTVV.

This sequence joins TRBV9 and TRBJ1-3, with TRBD1 matching over 8 bases. Losses at the gene ends were 4 bases for V and 0 bases for J; bases not matched to a gene: 6. This CDR3 comprises 16 residues. Germline lookup yields CDR1 SGDLS and CDR2 YYNGEE. The chain's CDR3 is CASSSRDRSSGNTIYF. CDR3 nucleotide sequence: TGTGCCAGCAGCTCCCGGGACAGGAGCTCTGGAAACACCATATATTTT.

The J gene is TRBJ2-1, the V gene TRBV10-2; a weak D match, TRBD1 (6 bases). Trimming shortened V by 10 bases and J by 6 bases, and 10 bases separated the two germline ends. The germline gives CDR1 WSHSY, CDR2 SAAADI. This CDR3 comprises 11 residues. CDR3 sequence reads: CATRTVNEQFF. The CDR3 coding sequence is TGCGCCACGAGGACAGTCAATGAGCAGTTCTTC.